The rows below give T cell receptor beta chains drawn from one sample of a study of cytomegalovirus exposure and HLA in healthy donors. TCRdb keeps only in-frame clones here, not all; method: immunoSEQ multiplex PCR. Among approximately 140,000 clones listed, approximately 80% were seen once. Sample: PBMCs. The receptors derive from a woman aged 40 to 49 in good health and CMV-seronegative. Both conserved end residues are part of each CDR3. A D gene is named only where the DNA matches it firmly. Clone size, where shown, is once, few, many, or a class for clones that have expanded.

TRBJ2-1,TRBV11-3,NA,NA,CASSSRASGYNEQFF,TGTGCCAGCAGCTCAAGGGCTTCGGGGTACAATGAGCAGTTCTTC
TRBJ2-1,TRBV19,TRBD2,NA,CASRSSGLAGNEQFF,TGTGCCAGTAGGTCAAGCGGACTAGCGGGAAATGAGCAGTTCTTC
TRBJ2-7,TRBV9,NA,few,CASSFGMSSYEQYF,TGTGCCAGCAGCTTCGGGATGAGCTCCTACGAGCAGTACTTC
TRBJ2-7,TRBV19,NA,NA,CASSIDPAGGEQYF,TGTGCCAGTAGTATAGATCCTGCAGGGGGGGAGCAGTACTTC
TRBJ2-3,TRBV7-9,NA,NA,CASSIGQFLSTDTQYF,TGTGCCAGCAGCATAGGACAGTTTCTTAGCACAGATACGCAGTATTTT
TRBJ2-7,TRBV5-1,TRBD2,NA,CASSFPSGNQGEQYF,TGCGCCAGCAGCTTCCCTAGCGGGAATCAGGGCGAGCAGTACTTC
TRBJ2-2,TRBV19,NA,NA,CATSRAGELFF,TGTGCCACGTCCCGAGCCGGGGAGCTGTTTTTT
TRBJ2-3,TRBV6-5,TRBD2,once,CASREGFRSDTQYF,TGTGCCAGCCGGGAGGGGTTTCGTTCAGATACGCAGTATTTT
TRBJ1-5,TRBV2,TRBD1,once,CASRLQGELSNQPQHF,TGTGCCAGCAGATTACAGGGGGAGTTAAGCAATCAGCCCCAGCATTTT
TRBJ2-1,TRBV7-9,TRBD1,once,CASSLTGLTYNEQFF,TGTGCCAGCAGCCTGACAGGGTTGACCTACAATGAGCAGTTCTTC
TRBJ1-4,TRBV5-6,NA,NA,CASSLEWSGEEKLFF,TGTGCCAGCAGCTTGGAGTGGTCAGGGGAGGAAAAACTGTTTTTT
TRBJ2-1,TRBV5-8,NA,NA,CASSLDRLSGFF,TGTGCCAGCAGCTTGGACAGGTTGTCTGGGTTCTTC
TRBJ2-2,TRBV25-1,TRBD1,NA,CASTPAPGGLRTGELFF,TGTGCCAGCACACCTGCGCCAGGGGGCCTCCGCACCGGGGAGCTGTTTTTT
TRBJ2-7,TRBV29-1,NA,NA,CSVPILGEQYF,TGCAGCGTTCCGATACTAGGGGAGCAGTACTTC
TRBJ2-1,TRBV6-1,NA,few,CATHPGGFEANEQFF,TGTGCCACTCATCCCGGGGGATTTGAGGCGAATGAGCAGTTCTTC
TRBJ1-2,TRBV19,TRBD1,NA,CASSISGGDVDYGYTF,TGTGCCAGTAGTATTTCAGGGGGTGACGTGGACTATGGCTACACCTTC
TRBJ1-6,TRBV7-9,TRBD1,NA,CASSLAGTVGSPLHF,TGTGCCAGCAGCTTAGCCGGGACAGTGGGATCACCCCTCCACTTT
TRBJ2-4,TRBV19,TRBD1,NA,CASSPRDRVSIQYF,TGTGCCAGTAGCCCCCGGGACAGGGTTTCCATTCAGTACTTC
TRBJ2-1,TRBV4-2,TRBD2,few,CASSQLAGGDYNEQFF,TGTGCCAGCAGCCAGTTAGCGGGAGGGGATTACAATGAGCAGTTCTTC
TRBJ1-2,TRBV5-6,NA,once,CASSLAGRGYGYTF,TGTGCCAGCAGCTTGGCCGGTCGCGGGTATGGCTACACCTTC
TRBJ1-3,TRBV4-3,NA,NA,CASSQDSGASSSGNTIYF,TGCGCCAGCAGCCAAGATAGTGGAGCCAGCAGCTCTGGAAACACCATATATTTT
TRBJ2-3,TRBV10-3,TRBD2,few,CAISDPASGSSNTQYF,TGTGCCATCAGTGACCCCGCTAGCGGGAGTTCTAATACGCAGTATTTT
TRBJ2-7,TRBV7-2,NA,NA,CASRLEARREQYF,TGTGCCAGCAGACTCGAGGCCCGGCGGGAGCAGTACTTC
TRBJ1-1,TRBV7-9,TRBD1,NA,CASSLGTAIAFF,TGTGCCAGCAGCCTTGGGACAGCGATAGCTTTCTTT
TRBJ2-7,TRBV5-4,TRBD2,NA,CASSTSGRLSYEQYF,TGTGCCAGCAGCACTAGCGGGAGGCTATCCTACGAGCAGTACTTC
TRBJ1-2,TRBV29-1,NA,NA,CSVEPLWGADYGYTF,TGCAGCGTTGAACCTCTCTGGGGAGCCGACTATGGCTACACCTTC
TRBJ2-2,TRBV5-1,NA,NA,CASSWTANTGELFF,TGCGCCAGCAGCTGGACAGCAAACACCGGGGAGCTGTTTTTT
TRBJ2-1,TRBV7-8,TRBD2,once,CASSLEGGLAGVVQFF,TGTGCCAGCAGCTTAGAGGGCGGGCTAGCGGGAGTCGTTCAGTTCTTC
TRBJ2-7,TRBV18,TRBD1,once,CASSQGQDYEQYF,TGTGCCAGCTCACAGGGACAGGACTACGAGCAGTACTTC
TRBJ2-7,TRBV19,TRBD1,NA,CASSYQGQVSYEQYF,TGTGCCAGTAGTTATCAGGGACAGGTCTCCTACGAGCAGTACTTC
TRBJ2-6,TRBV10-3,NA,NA,CAISERTVASGANVLTF,TGTGCCATCAGTGAGCGGACAGTTGCCTCTGGGGCCAACGTCCTGACTTTC
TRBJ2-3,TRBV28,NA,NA,CASSLTRVRTDTQYF,TGTGCCAGCAGTTTAACCCGGGTTCGGACAGATACGCAGTATTTT
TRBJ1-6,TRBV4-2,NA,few,CASSREGREDSPLHF,TGTGCCAGCAGCCGCGAGGGCAGGGAGGATTCACCCCTCCACTTT
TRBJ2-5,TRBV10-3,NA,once,CAIRMTGKETQYF,TGTGCCATCAGAATGACAGGCAAAGAGACCCAGTACTTC
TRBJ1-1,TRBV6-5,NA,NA,CASLFSRNTEAFF,TGTGCCAGCTTATTCTCCCGGAACACTGAAGCTTTCTTT
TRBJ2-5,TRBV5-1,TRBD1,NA,CASSTLQGLETQYF,TGCGCCAGCAGCACCTTACAGGGGTTAGAGACCCAGTACTTC
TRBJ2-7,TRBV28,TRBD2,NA,CASSLYTSGTLYEQYF,TGTGCCAGCAGTTTATACACTAGCGGGACCTTGTACGAGCAGTACTTC
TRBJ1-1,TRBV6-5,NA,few,CASSYGPIMNTEAFF,TGTGCCAGCAGTTACGGGCCGATCATGAACACTGAAGCTTTCTTT
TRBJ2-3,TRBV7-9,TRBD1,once,CASSSRTGKADTQYF,TGTGCCAGCAGCTCACGGACAGGGAAGGCAGATACGCAGTATTTT
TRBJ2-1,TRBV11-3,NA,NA,CASSFKSSYNEQFF,TGTGCCAGCAGCTTTAAGAGCTCCTACAATGAGCAGTTCTTC
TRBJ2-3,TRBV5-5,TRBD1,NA,CASTPGQAYWDTQYF,TGTGCCAGCACACCAGGACAGGCGTACTGGGATACGCAGTATTTT
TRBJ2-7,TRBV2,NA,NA,CASSVLGAEQYF,TGTGCCAGCAGTGTGTTAGGGGCCGAGCAGTACTTC
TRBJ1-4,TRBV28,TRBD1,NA,CASRDRGSGREKLFF,TGTGCCAGCCGGGACAGGGGCTCGGGGAGAGAAAAACTGTTTTTT
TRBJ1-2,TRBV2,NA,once,CASSPEGVGGYTF,TGTGCCAGCAGTCCCGAGGGAGTCGGCGGCTACACCTTC
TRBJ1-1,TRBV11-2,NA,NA,CASSQRTGLWAEAFF,TGTGCCAGCAGCCAAAGAACAGGGTTATGGGCTGAAGCTTTCTTT
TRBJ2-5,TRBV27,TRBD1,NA,CASSLSVTGWEQYF,TGTGCCAGCAGTTTATCCGTGACAGGGTGGGAGCAGTACTTC